This note documents a single T cell receptor beta chain sequence. The data were taken from a study of OX40 agonist ivuxolimab in advanced cancers. Turning to the study itself: An agonistic human IgG2 monoclonal antibody against OX40 (CD134) was given.

TCRdb keeps only in-frame clones here, not all; method: immunoSEQ multiplex PCR. This table has tens of thousands of clones, approximately 90% appearing once. J lost 2 bases, V lost 4 bases, and 4 bases had no gene match. Germline CDR1 and CDR2: LNHDA and SQIVND (reference sequence). The CDR3 extends over 15 amino acids. The chain employs TRBV19 and TRBJ1-4, with 7 positions matching TRBD1. Here the sequenced sample was CD4+ or CD8+ T cells sorted from blood, taken in a trial of the OX40 agonist ivuxolimab. This sequence was found in an adult with an advanced solid tumor such as melanoma, head and neck, liver or kidney cancer. The CDR3 region is CASSKWGQTNEKLFF. The CDR3 DNA is TGTGCCAGTAGTAAATGGGGACAGACTAATGAAAAACTGTTTTTT.